This T cell receptor beta chain comes out of a study of siplizumab effects on memory and regulatory T cells. About 100,000 TCR templates underwent assay in each sample. Using immunoSEQ multiplex PCR, the repertoire was profiled, and TCRdb retains in-frame clones only, with some absent. Here the sample spans around 83,000 clones, 70% to 90% being singletons. For this clone: Its antigen remains unidentified.

Per germline, CDR1 MDHEN and CDR2 SYDVKM. This CDR3 has 15 amino acids. The V and J ends lost 5 bases and 2 bases, in that order; junction bases with no gene match: 4. Study-level findings and limits: Mappable alloreactive CD4+ clones were on average approximately 72% Treg-derived with siplizumab, roughly 28% in controls. Some alloreactive sequences were traceable to unstimulated CD4+ memory cells, and siplizumab significantly reduced them. Both greater diversity than memory cells and a major contribution to the alloresponse seemed to characterize naive T cells.

The gene calls are TRBV28 and TRBJ2-3, with 10 bases matching TRBD2. This sequence originates from a human donor in good health. Material for sequencing was CD4+ T cells sorted from blood. DNA for the CDR3: TGTGCCAGCAGTAGGACTAGCGGCAACACAGATACGCAGTATTTT. Translated, it gives CASSRTSGNTDTQYF.